The present T cell receptor beta chain was sequenced within a study of cytomegalovirus exposure and HLA in healthy donors. Clones were read by immunoSEQ multiplex PCR, and TCRdb kept only the in-frame ones, dropping some. This sample has some 240,000 clones, with over 80% found just once. The receptor's source is a woman aged 18 to 35 in good health and CMV-seronegative. The sample taken for sequencing was PBMCs.

The chain's CDR3 is CAWNPKGGGNQPQHF. The DNA for the CDR3 is TGTGCCTGGAACCCCAAGGGAGGGGGCAATCAGCCCCAGCATTTT. J is TRBJ1-5 and V is TRBV30, with D possibly matching TRBD1 (5 bases). The CDR3 runs 15 residues. Trimming took off 4 bases at V and 2 bases at J, with 15 bases between the two ends. From germline, CDR1 is GTSNPN and CDR2 SVGIG (reference sequence).